This TCR beta chain stems from a study of shared clonotypes between healthy human individuals. Study-wide background: Two female and three male donors aged 18 to 49 were enrolled.

It was about 100 million PBMCs that unsorted samples used for genomic DNA. The germline V and J ends were trimmed by 6 bases and 2 bases, with 6 bases remaining between them. Germline V gene sequence: CDR1 SGHTA, CDR2 FQGNSA. The length of the CDR3 is 12 residues. The run depth of the assay was deep. Several immunoSEQ plates received, in even portions, the genomic DNA of each subset. Some clones are missing from TCRdb's copy, which holds only in-frame ones; the method was immunoSEQ multiplex PCR. The repertoire holds 500,000 to 650,000 clones, just over 75% seen once, with about 11% in the top ten. The V call is TRBV7-2, the J call TRBJ2-3; D is uncertain. Sequencing used PBMCs. The sequence came from a woman aged 40 to 55 in good health. Some clones in this sample may be carry-over from other donors' samples. The DNA of the CDR3 is TGTGCCAGCAGTCAATACACAGATACGCAGTATTTT. It is translated as CASSQYTDTQYF.